The entry below gives a single TCR beta chain sequence along with its context. Germline V gives CDR1 SGHTA, CDR2 FQGNSA. The length of the CDR3 is 18 residues. V trimming: 1 base; J trimming: 2 bases; junction bases outside the gene matches: 11. The assay was immunoSEQ multiplex PCR, and TCRdb's table has in-frame clones only and misses some. The table lists approximately 94,000 clones, almost 90% of them singletons. The data belong to a study of blood T cell repertoires in COVID-19. About the study: Nucleic acid was either cDNA or gDNA, and it came from T cells, B-cell-depleted T cells, or PBMCs.

J is TRBJ2-3 and V is TRBV7-2; TRBD1 matches at 8 bases. Sequencing was performed on peripheral blood. The sequence derives from a woman aged 70-85 years with acute or convalescent COVID-19. The CDR3 is CASSLDIGRGLYTDTQYF. Written as DNA, the CDR3 is TGTGCCAGCAGCTTAGATATTGGCAGGGGGCTTTACACAGATACGCAGTATTTT.